The sequence of this TCR beta chain was determined in a study of OX40 agonist ivuxolimab in advanced cancers. Here immunoSEQ multiplex PCR was the method, and the copy in TCRdb shows in-frame clones only, minus some. This sample carries 20,000 or so clones, approximately 84% of them seen once, and the ten largest clones take more than 30%. CDR3 size: 16 residues. Germline loops: CDR1 LNHDA, CDR2 SQIVND (reference sequence). The V gene end was trimmed by 4 bases and the J gene end by 0 bases; junction bases not matched to a gene: 5. The chain joins TRBV19 to TRBJ2-1; 8 bases match TRBD2. Sequenced here: CD4+ or CD8+ T cells sorted from blood, sampled in a trial of the OX40 agonist ivuxolimab. The sequence came from an adult with an advanced solid tumor such as melanoma, head and neck, liver or kidney cancer. The DNA for the CDR3 is TGTGCCAGTAGTACTACCGGGACTAGCTCCTACAATGAGCAGTTCTTC. It yields the protein CASSTTGTSSYNEQFF.